The clone carrying this T cell receptor beta chain was detected many times. The antigen remains undetermined. MiXCR, applied by TCRdb to the 5' RACE reads, yields one record per CDR3 protein. The sample holds about 510,000 distinct CDR3 sequences, roughly 5.3% seen once. These data are taken from a study of CD8 T cells in ankylosing spondylitis. Germline V CDR1 and CDR2: SGHRS, YFSETQ. CDR3 length: 16 amino acids. V lost 3 bases and J lost 7; bases outside the gene matches: 6. Study-level points and caveats: Relatively rare in peripheral blood, disease-linked clones were also CD8+. Clones linked to disease were reported to show significant enrichment in matched ankylosing spondylitis synovial fluid. A motif of 7 to 9 highly homologous TCR beta variants was seen as apparently characteristic of ankylosing spondylitis blood.

This chain uses TRBV5-1 with TRBJ2-1; 14 bases fit TRBD2. The specimen was blood, either unsorted or a sorted T cell fraction (not recorded which). The receptor's source is a male donor with ankylosing spondylitis. The CDR3 DNA reads TGCGCCAGCAGCTACACCGGGACTAGCGGGGGTAATGAGCAGTTCTTC. Encoded protein: CASSYTGTSGGNEQFF. Together with reference TRBV5-1 and TRBJ2-1, the CDR3 gives the full variable domain: KAGVTQTPRYLIKTRGQQVTLSCSPISGHRSVSWYQQTPGQGLQFLFEYFSETQRNKGNFPGRFSGRQFSNSRSEMNVSTLELGDSALYLCASSYTGTSGGNEQFFGPGTRLTVL.